The 7 T cell receptor beta chains below were found in one sample sequenced in a study of blood T cell repertoires in COVID-19. Sequencing used immunoSEQ multiplex PCR; TCRdb keeps in-frame clones, though not all of them. This table has approximately 190,000 clones, approximately 80% appearing once. Source material: peripheral blood. Every receptor here comes from a man aged 60 to 69 with acute or convalescent COVID-19.

This chain connects TRBV30 to TRBJ2-6; TRBD1 matches 7 bases. Germline CDR1 reads GTSNPN; CDR2 reads SVGIG (reference sequence). CDR3 length equals 16 residues. V lost 3 bases, J lost 0 bases, and 5 bases stayed unmatched. As DNA, the CDR3 is TGTGCCTGGAGAGGACAGGCAGGCTCTGGGGCCAACGTCCTGACTTTC. Protein: CAWRGQAGSGANVLTF.

V usage is TRBV5-1 and J usage is TRBJ1-3; the D is unclear. The V end was cut by 4 bases, the J end by 1 base, with 15 bases between. This CDR3 has 16 residues. In germline, CDR1 is SGHRS, CDR2 YFSETQ. As DNA, the CDR3 is TGCGCCAGCAGCCCCGGGAGCGGCATATCTGGAAACACCATATATTTT. Protein product: CASSPGSGISGNTIYF.

The chain joins TRBV6-5 to TRBJ1-5, with TRBD1 matching over 9 bases. The length of the CDR3 is 15 residues. Germline-derived CDR1 and CDR2 are MNHEY and SVGAGI. V lost 6 bases, J lost 1 base, and 4 bases stayed unmatched. CDR3 DNA sequence: TGTGCCAGCAGACAGGGGGCCCAAAGCAATCAGCCCCAGCATTTT. This codes for CASRQGAQSNQPQHF.

The CDR3 DNA reads as TGTGCCAGCAGTTTACAAACCTACAATGAGCAGTTCTTC. This encodes CASSLQTYNEQFF. This rearrangement joins TRBV28 to TRBJ2-1; no clear D gene. CDR3 length: 13 residues. Between the trimmed V and J ends, which lost 2 bases and 2 bases, there was a span of 4 bases. Germline V lookup: CDR1 MDHEN, CDR2 SYDVKM.

This chain links TRBV19 with TRBJ1-2; 11 bases agree with TRBD1. The V and J ends lost 6 bases and 4 bases, in that order; junction bases with no gene match: 10. Germline CDR1 is LNHDA and CDR2 is SQIVND (reference sequence). The CDR3 covers 16 residues. The CDR3 is CASSNSRDRGVYGYTF. As DNA, the CDR3 is TGTGCCAGTAGCAATTCCCGGGACAGGGGGGTCTATGGCTACACCTTC.

This chain links TRBV7-9 with TRBJ2-3, with a possible D match to TRBD2 (5 bases). The CDR3 sequence is 15 residues long. Germline V lookup: CDR1 SEHNR, CDR2 FQNEAQ (reference sequence). Trimming removed 2 bases at V and 4 bases at J, with 13 bases between. The CDR3 here is CASSLSGSGPDTQYF. For the CDR3, the DNA is TGTGCCAGCAGCTTAAGTGGGAGTGGCCCAGATACGCAGTATTTT.

V is TRBV11-2 and J is TRBJ2-3; 9 positions agree with TRBD2. The J segment lost 1 base and the V segment lost 0 bases, leaving 5 bases of the junction unmatched. The CDR3 loop spans 17 amino acids. Germline loops: CDR1 SGHAT, CDR2 FQNNGV. CDR3 protein: CASSLDPERGGTDTQYF. In DNA, the CDR3 is TGTGCCAGCAGCTTAGATCCGGAGCGGGGGGGCACAGATACGCAGTATTTT.